This T cell receptor (beta chain) was identified during a study of T cells in Graves' hyperthyroidism and ophthalmopathy. CDR3 length equals 17 residues. J was trimmed by 0 bases and V by 7 bases; bases with no gene match: 10. Germline V gene sequence: CDR1 SNHLY, CDR2 FYNNEI. Patients counted as stable if ophthalmopathy did not develop within 18 months. Orbital computed tomography, thyroid ultrasound, serum thyroxine and TRAb, and clinical symptoms together informed the diagnoses. Whole-study findings and limits: Most expanded thyroid clonotypes above 0.001 also appeared in blood. Ophthalmopathy was distinguished from stable hyperthyroidism by 13 V-J signatures.

TCR beta CDR3 region amplification was performed from RNA transcripts. First-round RT-PCR with HTBI primers amplified the TCR CDR3 region. TCRdb reprocessed the multiplex PCR reads with MiXCR, giving one entry per CDR3 protein. The table lists roughly 630,000 distinct CDR3 sequences, 15% to 18% of them singletons. This clonotype was observed many times. Its target is unknown. The sequencing sample was made of blood. The gene calls are TRBV2 and TRBJ1-5; 9 bases line up with TRBD1. This TCR came from a woman aged 25 to 39 with Graves' hyperthyroidism. The CDR3 sequence is CASTEQGASNSNQPQHF. In DNA, the CDR3 is TGTGCCAGCACCGAACAGGGGGCTTCTAATAGCAATCAGCCCCAGCATTTT.